The TCR beta chain described here comes from a study of cytomegalovirus exposure and HLA in healthy donors. The primer mix had 60 Vbeta and 13 Jbeta primers. Sequencing was performed with immunoSEQ multiplex PCR; in TCRdb, only in-frame clones are kept and a portion is missing. The sample shows around 140,000 clones, less than 10% of them seen only once. This clonotype was obtained from a man aged 45-60 years in good health and CMV-seronegative. Specimen: PBMCs.

DNA of the CDR3: TGCGCCAGCAGCAAAGTGGACAGCCGAGCCGGGGAAAAACTGTTTTTT. This gives the protein CASSKVDSRAGEKLFF. The chain links TRBV4-1 to TRBJ1-4, with a weak D call TRBD1 (6 bases). The CDR3 is 16 residues long. The V end lost 5 bases, the J end lost 8 bases, and 21 bases lay between the germline ends. CDR1 and CDR2 from the germline V gene are MGHRA and YSYEKL.